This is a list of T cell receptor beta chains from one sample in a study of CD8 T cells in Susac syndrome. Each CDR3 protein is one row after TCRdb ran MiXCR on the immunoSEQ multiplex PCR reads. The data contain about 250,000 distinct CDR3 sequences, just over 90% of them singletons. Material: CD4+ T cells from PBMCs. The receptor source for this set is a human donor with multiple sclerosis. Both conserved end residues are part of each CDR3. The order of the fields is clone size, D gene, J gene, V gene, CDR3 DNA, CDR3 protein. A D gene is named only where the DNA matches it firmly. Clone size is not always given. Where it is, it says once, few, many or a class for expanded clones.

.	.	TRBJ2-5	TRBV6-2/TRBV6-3	TGTGCCAGCAGTTACTCGCCGGAGACCCAGTACTTC	CASSYSPETQYF
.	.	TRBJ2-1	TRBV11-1	TGTGCCAGCAGCTCTACCGGGACGATTTACAATGAGCAGTTCTTC	CASSSTGTIYNEQFF
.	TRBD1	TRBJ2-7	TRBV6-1	TGTGCCAGCAGCTTGACAGGGGGCCGCTACGAGCAGTACTTC	CASSLTGGRYEQYF
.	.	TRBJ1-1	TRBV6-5	TGTGCCAGCAGTTACTTGGGGCGAGACACTGAAGTTTTCTTT	CASSYLGRDTEVFF
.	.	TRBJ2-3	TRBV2	TGTGCCAGCAGCCAATCGACTAGACGCACAGATACGCAGTATTTT	CASSQSTRRTDTQYF
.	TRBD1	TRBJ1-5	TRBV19	TGTGCCAGTAGTATGGAAGGCAGGGGGAATCAGCCCCAGCATTTT	CASSMEGRGNQPQHF
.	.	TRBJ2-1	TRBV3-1	TGTGCCAGCAGCCAAGTTCAAGGGTTCTCCTACAATGAGCAGTTCTTC	CASSQVQGFSYNEQFF
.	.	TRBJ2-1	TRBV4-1	TGCGCCAGCAGCCAGCAGCAGGGCGGCGTGGACAATGAGCAGTTCTTC	CASSQQQGGVDNEQFF
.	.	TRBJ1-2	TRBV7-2	TGTGCCAGCAGCTACACCTTGCCGGGACTCCAATCTGTCGGCTACACCTTC	CASSYTLPGLQSVGYTF
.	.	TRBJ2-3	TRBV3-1	TGTGCCAGCAGCAGGGACGACATTAGCACAGATACGCAGTATTTT	CASSRDDISTDTQYF
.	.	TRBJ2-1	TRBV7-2	TGTGCCAGCAGCATCTCCTACAATGAGCAGTTCTTC	CASSISYNEQFF
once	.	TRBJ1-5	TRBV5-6	TGTGCCAGCAGCTTGACAGGGCCGGGCGATCAGCCCCAGCATTTT	CASSLTGPGDQPQHF
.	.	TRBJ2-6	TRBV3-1	TGTGCCAGCAGCCAAACGGCAGGGGATAGCTCTGGGGCCAACGTCCTGACTTTC	CASSQTAGDSSGANVLTF
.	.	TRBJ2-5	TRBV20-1	TGCAGTGCTAGAGGGGGGGTGGAGACCCAGTACTTC	CSARGGVETQYF
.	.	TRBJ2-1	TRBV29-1	TGCAGCGGTGGACTAGTGGGTTTAAGGGGGGAGCAGTTCTTC	CSGGLVGLRGEQFF
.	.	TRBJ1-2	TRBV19	TGTGCCAGTAGCCTTCACCAGGGAGTCCTCGATGGCTACACCTTC	CASSLHQGVLDGYTF
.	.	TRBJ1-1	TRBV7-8	TGTGCCAGCAGCACCCCGACGAACACTGAAGCTTTCTTT	CASSTPTNTEAFF